Detailed here is one T cell receptor (beta chain). Its antigen is still unknown. The missing conserved phenylalanine or tryptophan at the end of this CDR3 makes a read error likely. The sample is drawn from a study of tumor and adjacent non-tumor tissue in lung cancer. Overall study results and limits: Tumor repertoires had a smaller top 100 clone share than normal lung.

Trimming removed 6 bases at V and 2 bases at J, with 5 bases between. Germline-derived CDR1 and CDR2 are SGHDT and YYEEEE. The CDR3 extends over 11 amino acids. The library came from three nested PCR rounds adapted from ARM-PCR protocols. TCRdb reanalysed the multiplex PCR reads using MiXCR and keeps one entry per CDR3 protein. The data show about 70,000 distinct CDR3 sequences, around 73% seen once. RNA was extracted from bulk tissue without any cell sorting. This chain connects TRBV5-6 to TRBJ1-1; D remains unclear. The receptor was derived from a man aged 60 to 75 with non-small cell lung cancer. Sample: lung tumor tissue. CDR3 in DNA: TGTGCCAGCAACGGCAACACTGAAGCTTTCTCT. This gives the protein CASNGNTEAFS.